This T cell receptor (beta chain) emerged from a study of follicular helper T cells after annual influenza vaccination. The CDR3 has 14 amino acids. Germline lookup yields CDR1 MNHEY and CDR2 SMNVEV (reference sequence). Trimming took off 2 bases at V and 5 bases at J, with 13 bases between the two ends. Generated by immunoSEQ multiplex PCR, the TCRdb table keeps only in-frame clones and is missing some. The repertoire holds some 7,000 clones, 82% seen once, with around 1.5% in the top ten. Time point defined: 2015-2016 season, 7 days after influenza vaccination. The chain links TRBV27 to TRBJ2-7; D is possibly TRBD1 (7 bases). The receptor comes from an adult who received the influenza vaccine. The source was CXCR5- memory CD4+ T cells sorted from blood, collected 7 days after influenza vaccination. CDR3 protein: CASSLTRGRNEQYF. As DNA, the CDR3 is TGTGCCAGCAGTTTAACCAGGGGGAGGAACGAGCAGTACTTC.